This TCR beta chain was identified in a study of T-cell memory formation after mild COVID-19. Study-wide background: TCR clusters were mostly donor specific. Broader study findings: Pre-infection memory harbored some responding clones, suggesting cross-reactive memory joined. CD4+ bias marked clones expanding day 15 to 37, unlike balanced contracting clones.

This CDR3 has 12 residues. The V gene lost 2 bases and the J gene lost 7 bases, with 9 bases spanning the gap. CDR1 SGHVS and CDR2 FQNEAQ come from the germline V gene. TCRdb used MiXCR to reprocess the 5' RACE reads, holding one entry per CDR3 protein. There are 550,000 to 600,000 distinct CDR3 sequences in the sample; 17% occur only once, and about 8.1% lies in the top ten. As for this clonotype: Its antigen is unknown.

The sample consisted of PBMCs or a T cell subset sorted from them (not recorded which). This TCR derives from an adult woman who had mild COVID-19 (a few samples of this study predate the infection). Cell type and time point are not known. V is TRBV7-8 and J is TRBJ2-7; D uncertain. In DNA, the CDR3 is TGTGCCAGCAGCTTATTTCGGGCAGAGCAGTACTTC. Amino acids: CASSLFRAEQYF.